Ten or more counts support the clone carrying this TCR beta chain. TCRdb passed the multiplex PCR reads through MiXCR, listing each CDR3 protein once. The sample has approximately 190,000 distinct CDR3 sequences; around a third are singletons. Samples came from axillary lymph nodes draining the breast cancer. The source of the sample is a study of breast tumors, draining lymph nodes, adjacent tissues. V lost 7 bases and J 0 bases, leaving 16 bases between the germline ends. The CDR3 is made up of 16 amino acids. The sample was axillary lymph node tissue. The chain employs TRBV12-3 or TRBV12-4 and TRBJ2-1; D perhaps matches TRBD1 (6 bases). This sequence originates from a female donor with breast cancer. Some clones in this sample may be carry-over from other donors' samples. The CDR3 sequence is CASTLQGWSSYNEQFF. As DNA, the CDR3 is TGTGCCAGCACTCTTCAGGGGTGGAGCTCCTACAATGAGCAGTTCTTC.